One and the same sample provided the 17 T cell receptor beta chains below, sequenced in a study of beta chain features in type 1 diabetes. Study-wide findings and caveats: TCRB CDR3s were moderately but significantly shorter in Type 1 diabetes patients in all four CD4+ subsets.

Expressed TCRB transcripts got sequenced, as all isolated RNA was reverse transcribed. Clones were read by immunoSEQ multiplex PCR, and TCRdb kept only the in-frame ones, dropping some. The sample shows around 280,000 clones, approximately 15% of them seen only once. These receptors lack a known antigen. Sequences were obtained from naive CD4+ T cells from blood. The receptors were sampled from a man aged 18 to 30 with type 1 diabetes.

This clone was seen more than once but under ten times. The chain combines TRBV28 with TRBJ1-2; possible D gene TRBD1, 5 bases. Trimming cost V 4 bases and J 2 bases, with 11 bases left between them. Germline V gene data show CDR1 as MDHEN and CDR2 as SYDVKM. This CDR3 region has 14 residues. Here the CDR3 reads CASSSGDLNYGYTF. CDR3 nucleotides: TGTGCCAGCAGTTCGGGGGATCTGAACTATGGCTACACCTTC.

The genes are TRBV15 and TRBJ2-1, with 11 bases that match TRBD2. CDR1 is LNHNV and CDR2 is YYDKDF in the germline V gene (reference sequence). J lost 7 bases, V lost 0 bases, and 5 bases had no gene match. The CDR3 totals 16 residues. The CDR3 sequence: CATSRDVAGGPNEQFF. In DNA, the CDR3 is TGTGCCACCAGCAGAGATGTAGCGGGAGGGCCTAATGAGCAGTTCTTC.

J is TRBJ1-2 and V is TRBV28, with TRBD1 matching over 8 bases. V shed 2 bases, J shed 3 bases, and the junction held 5 bases outside the gene matches. The CDR3 extends over 15 amino acids. Germline loops: CDR1 MDHEN, CDR2 SYDVKM. The CDR3 here is CASSLVRGLYYGYTF. CDR3 DNA: TGTGCCAGCAGTTTAGTCAGGGGGCTGTACTATGGCTACACCTTC.

This clone was picked up a small number of times. V usage is TRBV27 and J usage is TRBJ2-1; 12 nucleotides agree with TRBD2. The germline V gene has CDR1 MNHEY and CDR2 SMNVEV (reference sequence). V gave up 7 bases and J gave up 9 bases; unmatched junction bases: 7. The CDR3 length is 14 residues. The CDR3 DNA reads TGTGCCAGCACGACTAGCGGGAGCGGAAGTGAGCAGTTCTTC. It codes for CASTTSGSGSEQFF.

The CDR3 protein is CASSPGGSNQPQHF. In DNA, the CDR3 is TGTGCCAGCAGCCCAGGAGGAAGCAATCAGCCCCAGCATTTT. The gene calls are TRBV11-1 and TRBJ1-5; no firm D call. This CDR3 region has 14 residues. Germline V gene data show CDR1 as SGHAT and CDR2 as FQDESV (reference sequence). Trimming took 5 bases from V and 1 from J, leaving 9 bases between them.

J is TRBJ2-5 and V is TRBV6-6; 13 nucleotides match TRBD2. Germline V gene sequence: CDR1 MNHNY, CDR2 SVGAGI (reference sequence). J was trimmed by 5 bases and V by 6 bases; bases with no gene match: 9. The CDR3 spans 16 residues. CDR3: CASRETSGGLEETQYF. The CDR3 DNA reads TGTGCCAGCAGAGAGACTAGCGGGGGGCTTGAGGAGACCCAGTACTTC.

The CDR3 reads CASSLSFREVQPQHF. In nucleotides, the CDR3 is TGTGCCAGCAGTTTATCATTTCGAGAGGTTCAGCCCCAGCATTTT. This sequence joins TRBV28 and TRBJ1-5; D uncertain. CDR1 is MDHEN and CDR2 is SYDVKM in the germline V gene. The ends were cut back, 1 base at V and 6 bases at J, with 13 bases in the middle. CDR3 length equals 15 residues.

V and J are TRBV19 and TRBJ2-5; 7 nucleotides line up with TRBD1. This CDR3 is built from 17 residues. Germline V CDR1 and CDR2: LNHDA, SQIVND (reference sequence). J was trimmed by 1 base and V by 0 bases; bases with no gene match: 8. This CDR3 is CASSIEIARDSQETQYF. CDR3 DNA sequence: TGTGCCAGTAGTATAGAGATCGCCCGGGACAGCCAAGAGACCCAGTACTTC. The variable domain in full, with the rest retrieved from reference TRBV19 and TRBJ2-5, is DGGITQSPKYLFRKEGQNVTLSCEQNLNHDAMYWYRQDPGQGLRLIYYSQIVNDFQKGDIAEGYSVSREKKESFPLTVTSAQKNPTAFYLCASSIEIARDSQETQYFGPGTRLLVL.

V usage is TRBV6-5 and J usage is TRBJ2-7; D unresolved. CDR1 is MNHEY and CDR2 is SVGAGI in the germline V gene. CDR3 length: 14 amino acids. Trimming removed 5 bases from V and 5 bases from J, with 16 bases in between. The CDR3 region has the DNA TGTGCCAGCAGTACCGTTGGTGGTACACACGAGCAGTACTTC. Its translation is CASSTVGGTHEQYF.

The chain links TRBV6-5 to TRBJ2-5; possible D gene TRBD1, 6 bases. The germline V gene encodes CDR1 MNHEY and CDR2 SVGAGI. The V end lost 6 bases, the J end lost 2 bases, and 16 bases lay between the germline ends. The CDR3 is 15 residues long. In DNA form, the CDR3 reads TGTGCCAGCAGCCGGACAGCCTTTCCTCAAGAGACCCAGTACTTC. Translating it yields CASSRTAFPQETQYF.

This chain connects TRBV6-1 to TRBJ2-2; D is possibly TRBD1 (6 bases). From germline, CDR1 is MNHNS and CDR2 SASEGT. The V end lost 10 bases, the J end lost 4 bases, and 16 bases lay between the germline ends. CDR3 length: 14 amino acids. CDR3 sequence (DNA): TGTGCCACCAAACACGGGACACCCACCGGGGAGCTGTTTTTT. Encoded protein: CATKHGTPTGELFF.

This clone was observed a handful of times. This rearrangement joins TRBV27 to TRBJ1-5, with a tentative D call TRBD1 (6 bases). Trimming took off 5 bases at V and 4 bases at J, with 6 bases between the two ends. This CDR3 is built from 12 residues. The germline CDR1 and CDR2 sequences are MNHEY and SMNVEV (reference sequence). CDR3 nucleotides: TGTGCCAGCAGTGACAGGAATCAGCCCCAGCATTTT. This codes for CASSDRNQPQHF.

The rearrangement links TRBV6-6 to TRBJ1-1, with D unclear. The CDR3 is made up of 13 amino acids. V dropped 4 bases and J dropped 1 base, with 7 bases sitting between them. CDR1 and CDR2 (germline): MNHNY, SVGAGI (reference sequence). The CDR3 is CASSFSGNTEAFF. DNA of the CDR3: TGTGCCAGCAGTTTTAGCGGGAACACTGAAGCTTTCTTT.

V gene TRBV27 combines with J gene TRBJ1-2, with a possible D match to TRBD1 (5 bases). This CDR3 contains 16 residues. Looked up from germline, CDR1 is MNHEY and CDR2 is SMNVEV (reference sequence). V lost 6 bases and J lost 4, with 21 bases in between. Here the CDR3 reads CASRTRGGVLGYGYTF. The CDR3 DNA sequence: TGTGCCAGCAGAACTAGGGGCGGGGTACTGGGCTATGGCTACACCTTC.

This clone was detected only a few times. The chain has TRBV7-2 and TRBJ2-7, with 8 bases that match TRBD1. Germline CDR1 reads SGHTA; CDR2 reads FQGNSA. The V segment lost 7 bases and the J segment 1 base; nucleotides outside the gene matches: 6. The CDR3 runs to 14 residues. The CDR3 DNA sequence: TGTGCCAGCACTTCGACAGGGGCGTCCTACGAGCAGTACTTC. This sequence encodes CASTSTGASYEQYF. Variable domain in full (rest from reference TRBV7-2 and TRBJ2-7): GAGVSQSPSNKVTEKGKDVELRCDPISGHTALYWYRQSLGQGLEFLIYFQGNSAPDKSGLPSDRFSAERTGGSVSTLTIQRTQQEDSAVYLCASTSTGASYEQYFGPGTRLTVT.

The V and J genes are TRBV5-4 and TRBJ1-5; weak D call: TRBD1 (6 bases). CDR1 and CDR2 from the germline V gene are SGHNT and YYREEE (reference sequence). The CDR3 runs to 13 residues. Trimming removed 4 bases at V and 13 bases at J, with 18 bases between. CDR3 sequence reads: CASSEGETGHQHF. For the CDR3, the DNA is TGTGCCAGCAGCGAGGGGGAGACAGGTCATCAGCATTTT.

The chain is built from TRBV10-3 and TRBJ2-5, with a tentative D call TRBD2 (5 bases). CDR1 is ENHRY and CDR2 is SYGVKD in the germline V gene. The CDR3 covers 15 residues. V gave up 3 bases and J gave up 4 bases, with 15 bases separating them. For the CDR3, the DNA is TGTGCCATCAGTGATGGAGGATGGGGTCTAGAGACCCAGTACTTC. As protein: CAISDGGWGLETQYF.